Below, one T cell receptor beta chain is given with its context. This entry is derived from a study of STAT5B mutations in CD4+ large granular lymphocyte leukemia. Per the original methods: The detection floor for productive clonotype frequency was 2.59 x 10-5. Profiling relied on immunoSEQ multiplex PCR, and the TCRdb table lists in-frame clones only, not all of them. The DNA gave D and trimming, while V, J and clone size come from that table. The table lists tens of thousands of clones, 82% of them singletons. Sequenced sample: CD4+ T cells from blood buffy coats. This clonotype was obtained from a human donor in good health.

The CDR3: CASSLGGGATEAFF. The DNA of the CDR3 is TGTGCCAGCTCCCTGGGGGGAGGGGCCACTGAAGCTTTCTTT. This chain links TRBV18 with TRBJ1-1; maybe TRBD1 (5 bases). The V and J ends lost 6 bases and 4 bases respectively, with 15 bases between them. From germline, CDR1 is KGHSH and CDR2 LQKENI. The CDR3 is made up of 14 amino acids.